Shown below are 6 T cell receptor beta chains from a single sample sequenced in a study of cytomegalovirus exposure and HLA in healthy donors. Primers: 60 Vbeta forward and 13 Jbeta reverse. Here immunoSEQ multiplex PCR was the method, and the copy in TCRdb shows in-frame clones only, minus some. Of about 150,000 clones in the sample, roughly three quarters are singletons; the top ten hold approximately 6.8%. Sequencing was carried out using PBMCs. The receptors shown here come from a woman in her forties in good health and CMV-seropositive.

This clone was counted a single time. The chain employs TRBV19 and TRBJ2-2; tentative D call: TRBD2 (6 bases). Germline assignment: CDR1 LNHDA and CDR2 SQIVND (reference sequence). With 9 bases removed from V and 6 bases from J, the gap between germline ends came to 8 bases. The CDR3 runs to 11 residues. The CDR3 is CASRESGELFF. The CDR3 DNA reads as TGTGCCAGCCGGGAGTCCGGGGAGCTGTTTTTT.

A single count supports this clone. The chain carries TRBV6-5 and TRBJ1-1; 9 positions agree with TRBD1. With V trimmed by 6 bases and J by 2 bases, 4 bases remained unmatched. Germline loops: CDR1 MNHEY, CDR2 SVGAGI. This CDR3 is 14 amino acids long. Here the CDR3 DNA reads TGTGCCAGCAGGGATACAGGGGGCAACACTGAAGCTTTCTTT. It is translated as CASRDTGGNTEAFF.

In its sample, this clone was seen a few times. V usage is TRBV6-5 and J usage is TRBJ1-6; tentatively, D is TRBD1 (5 bases). Germline CDR1 and CDR2: MNHEY and SVGAGI. This CDR3 contains 13 residues. Trimming left V 8 bases short and J 7 bases short, with 12 bases between. CDR3 protein: CASLRDFNSPLHF. Here the CDR3 DNA reads TGTGCCAGCTTGAGGGACTTCAATTCACCCCTCCACTTT.

A few counts support this clone. This chain links TRBV7-2 with TRBJ2-5, with no clear D. The J call is in doubt because the DNA end fits TRBJ2-7 better. Germline lookup yields CDR1 SGHTA and CDR2 FQGNSA. The CDR3 extends over 16 amino acids. CDR3 residues: CASSLGLRKTSYEQYF. The CDR3 nucleotides read TGTGCCAGCAGCTTAGGGTTGCGGAAGACCTCCTACGAGCAGTACTTC.

The CDR3 DNA is TGTGCCAGCAGCCGTGACAGTTCTGAAGCTTTCTTT. Translation gives CASSRDSSEAFF. The V call is TRBV7-9, the J call TRBJ1-1, with D possibly being TRBD1 (5 bases). The V gene's germline CDR1 is SEHNR and CDR2 FQNEAQ (reference sequence). V lost 5 bases, J lost 6 bases, and 10 bases lay in between. The CDR3 has 12 residues.

The DNA for the CDR3 is TGTGCCAGCTCGAAATATACAGGGAAGGACACTGAAGCTTTCTTT. It yields the protein CASSKYTGKDTEAFF. The genes are TRBV18 and TRBJ1-1; D perhaps matches TRBD1 (6 bases). The V end lost 6 bases, the J end lost 3 bases, and 17 bases lay between the germline ends. The germline V gene has CDR1 KGHSH and CDR2 LQKENI. There are 15 residues in the CDR3.